Listed below are T cell receptor beta chains from one sample, sequenced in a study of T-cell memory formation after mild COVID-19. A single record per CDR3 protein comes from TCRdb applying MiXCR to the 5' RACE reads. In the table there are 400,000 to 500,000 distinct CDR3 sequences, around 17% of which are singletons. The specimen was PBMCs or a T cell subset sorted from them (not recorded which). These receptors were obtained from a man in his late teens or twenties who had mild COVID-19 (a few samples of this study predate the infection). Cell type and time point are not known. Both conserved end residues are part of each CDR3. A D gene is named only where the DNA matches it firmly. Size is stated for part of the rows, as once, few or many counts, or as a class when the clone is expanded.

D gene,V gene,J gene,clone size,CDR3 DNA,CDR3 protein
.,TRBV6-2/TRBV6-3,TRBJ2-3,few,TGTGCCACCTACTCGGCGGGGCCCTCTTTTCCAGATACGCAGTATTTT,CATYSAGPSFPDTQYF
.,TRBV9,TRBJ2-2,.,TGTGCCAGCAGCGTAGGGGGTCCCGGGGAGCTGTTTTTT,CASSVGGPGELFF
.,TRBV4-2,TRBJ2-6,.,TGTGCCAGCAGCCAAGATCCGAACAGCCGTACCTCTGGGGCCAACGTCCTGACTTTC,CASSQDPNSRTSGANVLTF
.,TRBV7-2,TRBJ1-5,.,TGTGCCAGCAGCTTAAACTCCAGGAATCAGCCCCAGCATTTT,CASSLNSRNQPQHF
.,TRBV9,TRBJ2-5,few,TGTGCCAGCAGCGTAGAACTAGCCCCTCAAGAGACCCAGTACTTC,CASSVELAPQETQYF
TRBD1,TRBV12-3/TRBV12-4,TRBJ2-5,few,TGTGCCAGCAGTTATGACAGGGTGAGAGAGACCCAGTACTTC,CASSYDRVRETQYF
.,TRBV7-2,TRBJ1-2,.,TGTGCCAGCAGCCCAAACTTGGTACGGAACTATGGCTACACCTTC,CASSPNLVRNYGYTF
.,TRBV20-1,TRBJ2-3,many,TGCAGTGCCATACCAGGGGTCTCGGATACGCAGTATTTT,CSAIPGVSDTQYF
.,TRBV12-3/TRBV12-4,TRBJ1-4,.,TGTGCCAGCAGTTTAGTTTACAGTAAACTGTTTTTT,CASSLVYSKLFF
TRBD1,TRBV6-6,TRBJ1-4,few,TGTGCCAGCAGTTCTGGACAGGTGCCTGAAAAACTGTTTTTT,CASSSGQVPEKLFF
.,TRBV5-6,TRBJ2-2,.,TGTGCCAGCAGCTTGGAGTGGACAGCCGGGGAGCTGTTTTTT,CASSLEWTAGELFF
.,TRBV7-9,TRBJ1-1,many,TGTGCCAGCAGCGCGTGGACTGAAGCTTTCTTT,CASSAWTEAFF
TRBD2,TRBV12-3/TRBV12-4,TRBJ2-5,few,TGTGCCAGCAGTTTCGGGGGGGCCATAGAGACCCAGTACTTC,CASSFGGAIETQYF
.,TRBV4-2,TRBJ2-1,few,TGTGCCAGCAGCCAAGATGAATACAATGAGCAGTTCTTC,CASSQDEYNEQFF
.,TRBV6-5,TRBJ1-5,.,TGTGCCAGCAGTCACCGACGGGGTGATCCCCAGCATTTT,CASSHRRGDPQHF
TRBD1,TRBV5-1,TRBJ2-7,few,TGCGCCAGCAGCTTGGGGCAGGGGGTTGTCTACGAGCAGTACTTC,CASSLGQGVVYEQYF
.,TRBV7-6,TRBJ2-2,few,TGTGCCAGCAGCTTAGCGTGGGGGCTGGGCGGGGAGCTGTTTTTT,CASSLAWGLGGELFF
.,TRBV12-3/TRBV12-4,TRBJ1-2,.,TGTGCCAGCAGTATGACCCGGAATGGCTACACCTTC,CASSMTRNGYTF
.,TRBV25-1,TRBJ1-2,.,TGTGCCAGCAGTGATCTACATGGGGCTGGGGGAGGTGCAGGCTATGGCTACACCTTC,CASSDLHGAGGGAGYGYTF
.,TRBV12-3/TRBV12-4,TRBJ2-3,.,TGTGCCAGCACCAGCGGTCATAGCACAGATACGCAGTATTTT,CASTSGHSTDTQYF
.,TRBV4-2,TRBJ1-5,.,TGTGCCAGCAGCCCCAGACAGCAATCAGGACAGCCCCAGCATTTT,CASSPRQQSGQPQHF
.,TRBV19,TRBJ2-5,few,TGTGCCAGTAGTACGTGGAGACAGACCCAAGAGACCCAGTACTTC,CASSTWRQTQETQYF
TRBD2,TRBV20-1,TRBJ2-3,few,TGCAGTGCTAGTAGCGGACACCGAGGGGAGCGGGGACCCACAGATACGCAGTATTTT,CSASSGHRGERGPTDTQYF
.,TRBV6-6,TRBJ2-5,few,TGTGCCAGCAGACGGGACCCGGGGGAGGAGACCCAGTACTTC,CASRRDPGEETQYF
TRBD1,TRBV7-2,TRBJ2-7,.,TGTGCCAGCAGCTCAAAACCGGGACAGGGGTTCGAGCAGTACTTC,CASSSKPGQGFEQYF
.,TRBV5-1,TRBJ1-1,.,TGCGCCAGCAGCTTGGGCTCGACCCCTGAAGCTTTCTTT,CASSLGSTPEAFF
.,TRBV5-1,TRBJ1-1,.,TGCGCCAGCAGCGTACAGGGCCAGAACACTGAAGCTTTCTTT,CASSVQGQNTEAFF
TRBD1,TRBV7-9,TRBJ2-6,few,TGTGCCAGCAGCGTAGGACAGGGCGGCAGTGGGGCCAACGTCCTGACTTTC,CASSVGQGGSGANVLTF
.,TRBV6-2/TRBV6-3,TRBJ2-2,few,TGTGCCAGCAGTTTTTGGACAGAGAACACCGGGGAGCTGTTTTTT,CASSFWTENTGELFF